This T cell receptor beta chain was sequenced for a study of post-analysis software for immune sequencing data. Study as a whole: Patients had relapsing-remitting, secondary progressive or progressive-relapsing multiple sclerosis; some lacked subtype.

General study results and limits: Among roughly 5 TRBV segments more frequent in patients than controls were TRBV5-6, TRBV5-1 and TRBV20-1. Strong co-clustering by F measure was evident for samples that had been prepared in the same batch.

CDR1 and CDR2 (germline): LGHDT, YNNKEL (reference sequence). The V end lost 1 base, the J end lost 0 bases, and 10 bases lay between the germline ends. CDR3 length equals 15 residues. Researchers reported that TCR beta cDNA libraries carried unique molecular identifiers. TCRdb reprocessed the PCR reads via MiXCR and lists one record per CDR3 protein. The table includes roughly 580,000 distinct CDR3 sequences, 44% detected once. A note on this clonotype: Antigen: not known.

The rearrangement uses TRBV3-1 and TRBJ2-7, with D possibly matching TRBD1 (5 bases). This clonotype originated in a girl aged 5-17 years with multiple sclerosis. The material sequenced was blood. CDR3 bases: TGTGCCAGCAGCCAAGGACGGACATGCTCCTACGAGCAGTACTTC. It is translated as CASSQGRTCSYEQYF.